The 14 T cell receptor beta chains listed next were all sequenced from one sample in a study of tumor and adjacent non-tumor tissue in lung cancer. No cell sorting was done before RNA was extracted from the tissue. A modified ARM-PCR protocol with three rounds of nested PCR amplified TCRbeta. TCRdb ran MiXCR on the multiplex PCR reads and lists one entry per CDR3 protein. The sample holds 100,000 to 120,000 distinct CDR3 sequences, approximately 80% seen once. The sequencing input was lung tumor tissue. The source of these receptors is a man between 65 and 85 years old with non-small cell lung cancer.

This clonotype came up once. V gene TRBV12-3 or TRBV12-4 combines with J gene TRBJ2-1, with 11 bases matching TRBD1. V dropped 4 bases and J dropped 9; count of bases not matched to a gene: 11. This CDR3 comprises 16 residues. The CDR3 DNA sequence: TGTGCCAGCAGTTGGGGGGGTTGGGACAGGGGGAGTGAGCAGTTCTTC. This gives the protein CASSWGGWDRGSEQFF.

Worth noting for this clonotype: At one of its ends the junction is not consistent with the germline gene, which may arise from a read error. The genes are TRBV4-2 and TRBJ2-7; 10 bases line up with TRBD2. The CDR3 totals 16 residues. Germline CDR1 LGHNA, CDR2 YNFKEQ. This CDR3 is CASSPLGLARGKELYF. The DNA of the CDR3 is TGTGCCAGCAGCCCACTGGGACTAGCGAGAGGAAAGGAGCTGTACTTC.

This clonotype was observed a single time. At one boundary the junction diverges from the germline segment, which might be a read error. V gene TRBV4-2 combines with J gene TRBJ2-7, with D possibly TRBD2 on 5 matching bases. This CDR3 has 17 amino acids. Germline lookup yields CDR1 LGHNA and CDR2 YNFKEQ. The chain's CDR3 is CVSSQAVHRQAEDEQYF. The DNA of the CDR3 is TGTGTCAGCAGCCAAGCGGTACATCGGCAGGCGGAAGATGAGCAGTACTTC.

To note about this clonotype: This likely comes from a read error, as the CDR3 has no conserved phenylalanine or tryptophan at its end. It is unclear where the CDR3 begins or ends on the DNA, so no DNA is shown, and the CDR3 is as TCRdb lists it. The chain employs TRBV11-2 and TRBJ2-7; the D call of TRBD1 is as the table states it, not checked on the DNA. Germline V lookup: CDR1 SGHAT, CDR2 FQNNGV. The CDR3 numbers 14 amino acids, ends counted. CDR3 in amino acids: CASSGDSVSYEQYL.

As regards this clonotype: A read error may account for a junction end that differs from germline. The chain uses TRBV28 and TRBJ2-7; D is perhaps TRBD2 (6 bases). There are 17 residues in the CDR3. Germline V gives CDR1 MDHEN, CDR2 SYDVKM. CDR3 DNA: TGTGCCAACAGTACACAATCCCCGGGACTGGCGATAGACGAGCAATACTTC. It encodes CANSTQSPGLAIDEQYF.

The chain couples TRBV29-1 to TRBJ2-3; 11 bases are a match to TRBD2. V dropped 7 bases and J dropped 4; count of bases not matched to a gene: 7. The CDR3 runs 14 residues. CDR1 is SQVTM, CDR2 ANQGSEA, per germline. CDR3 nucleotides: TGCAGCGCCGTCGGGACTAGCGGCGCAGATACGCAGTATTTT. Its translation: CSAVGTSGADTQYF.

Of note for this clonotype: This clone may be a read error of a much larger clone one base away. The missing conserved phenylalanine or tryptophan at the end of this CDR3 makes a read error likely. The chain couples TRBV4-1 to TRBJ2-7; tentative D call: TRBD2 (5 bases). The CDR3 is 14 amino acids. CDR1 MGHRA and CDR2 YSYEKL come from the germline V gene. This CDR3 is CASNQVRGLDEQYL. The CDR3 DNA reads as TGCGCCAGCAACCAAGTTAGAGGGTTGGACGAGCAGTACTTG.

Remarks on this clonotype: At one boundary the junction diverges from the germline segment, which might be a read error. In DNA form, the CDR3 reads TGCGCCTGCAGCGATCCGGGACAGGACACAGACACGCAGTATTTT. As protein: CACSDPGQDTDTQYF. V usage is TRBV10-2 and J usage is TRBJ2-3; 8 bases line up with TRBD1. The CDR3 is 15 amino acids. Germline V gives CDR1 WSHSY, CDR2 SAAADI.

Comments on this clonotype: Being one base from a much bigger clone, this may be a read error. The rearrangement uses TRBV18 and TRBJ2-1, with D possibly being TRBD1 or TRBD2 (5 bases each). This CDR3 contains 15 residues. Germline V gene lookup returns CDR1 KGHSH and CDR2 LQKENI. The CDR3 sequence: CASPPGPSSYNEQFF. DNA of the CDR3: TGTGCCAGCCCACCGGGACCAAGCTCCTACAATGAGCAGTTCTTC.

This clonotype came up many times. The genes are TRBV13 and TRBJ1-6; possibly TRBD1 for D (5 bases). Deletions cut 3 bases from V and 4 bases from J, with 13 bases between. The CDR3 is made up of 16 amino acids. Germline V gene sequence: CDR1 PRHDT, CDR2 FYEKMQ (reference sequence). The chain's CDR3 is CASSLRGMYYNSPLHF. CDR3 coding DNA: TGTGCCAGCAGCTTGAGGGGCATGTATTATAATTCACCCCTCCACTTT.

V gene TRBV12-3 or TRBV12-4 combines with J gene TRBJ2-7; unclear D gene. Trimming left V 5 bases short and J 1 base short, with 12 bases between. The CDR3 is 14 residues long. The CDR3 region has the DNA TGTGCCAGCAGTATCACACCCAGGTCCTACGAGCAGTACTTC. Its translation: CASSITPRSYEQYF.

The chain is built from TRBV11-3 and TRBJ2-3; D is uncertain. The V gene lost 9 bases and the J gene lost 2 bases, with 21 bases spanning the gap. The CDR3 extends over 16 amino acids. CDR1 SGHNT and CDR2 YENEEA come from the germline V gene. The CDR3 nucleotides read TGTGCCAGTATCTCGGCCCCCCAGGATCTCACAGATACGCAGTATTTT. It yields the protein CASISAPQDLTDTQYF. The complete variable domain, with remaining parts taken from reference TRBV11-3 and TRBJ2-3, reads EAGVVQSPRYKIIEKKQPVAFWCNPISGHNTLYWYLQNLGQGPELLIRYENEEAVDDSQLPKDRFSAERLKGVDSTLKIQPAELGDSAVYLCASISAPQDLTDTQYFGPGTRLTVL.

This clonotype was counted a few times. Being one base from a much bigger clone, this may be a read error. The chain employs TRBV6-5 and TRBJ2-7, with D hard to call. From germline, CDR1 is MNHEY and CDR2 SVGAGI. V dropped 10 bases and J dropped 4 bases, with 14 bases sitting between them. CDR3 size: 12 residues. CDR3 sequence: CANTRDGYEQYF. CDR3 in DNA: TGTGCCAACACCAGAGATGGGTACGAGCAGTACTTC.

This CDR3 is CAISGQGRNTGELFF. CDR3 nucleotides: TGTGCAATCTCAGGACAGGGGAGGAACACCGGGGAGCTGTTTTTT. This chain connects TRBV11-3 to TRBJ2-2, with 9 bases fitting TRBD1. CDR1 SGHNT and CDR2 YENEEA come from the germline V gene. This CDR3 comprises 15 residues.